Below are 26 T cell receptor beta chains sequenced from a single sample in a study of blood T cell repertoires in COVID-19. Profiled with immunoSEQ multiplex PCR; TCRdb holds only in-frame clones, not every one. The data show some 460,000 clones, roughly 85% seen once. The sequenced sample consisted of PBMCs or T cells enriched from blood (not recorded which). The receptors originated from a woman younger than 30 with acute COVID-19.

The chain carries TRBV23-1 and TRBJ1-3, with 10 nucleotides matching TRBD1. TRBV23-1 is classed as an ORF, of uncertain function. The trim removed 4 bases at V and 8 bases at J, leaving 29 bases unmatched. The CDR3 contains 22 residues. DNA for the CDR3: TGCGCCAGCAGTCGCTCCGACAGGGGGCTGGTAGACCCCCCGATTACGGTAGACACCATATATTTT. It is translated as CASSRSDRGLVDPPITVDTIYF.

The genes are TRBV9 and TRBJ2-7, with TRBD1 identical over 9 bases. Losses at the gene ends were 4 bases for V and 5 bases for J; bases not matched to a gene: 10. Germline CDR1 and CDR2: SGDLS and YYNGEE. The length of the CDR3 is 15 residues. For the CDR3, the DNA is TGTGCCAGCAGCCAAGGGGGGACAGGGAGACACGAGCAGTACTTC. Amino acids: CASSQGGTGRHEQYF.

The chain combines TRBV27 with TRBJ1-6; perhaps TRBD1 as D (6 bases). Germline CDR1 is MNHEY and CDR2 is SMNVEV (reference sequence). The ends were cut back, 6 bases at V and 10 bases at J, with 16 bases in the middle. CDR3 size: 14 residues. The CDR3 DNA is TGTGCCAGCAGCCTAGGGGGGGTGGGATCACCCCTCCACTTT. Translation: CASSLGGVGSPLHF.

This clone was seen just once. The chain employs TRBV6-5 and TRBJ1-2, with D uncertain. This CDR3 comprises 15 residues. V was shortened by 3 bases and J by 5 bases, with 16 bases between the two germline ends. Germline CDR1 is MNHEY and CDR2 is SVGAGI. The CDR3 loop reads CASSYGGFGWYGYTF. For the CDR3, the DNA is TGTGCCAGCAGTTATGGCGGGTTTGGATGGTATGGCTACACCTTC.

V usage is TRBV29-1 and J usage is TRBJ1-3; 7 nucleotides match TRBD1. Per germline, CDR1 SQVTM and CDR2 ANQGSEA. V dropped 6 bases and J dropped 2; count of bases not matched to a gene: 4. This CDR3 region has 13 residues. CDR3 DNA: TGCAGCGTCTCCGACAGGGCTGGAAACACCATATATTTT. It yields the protein CSVSDRAGNTIYF.

This clone is a singleton in its sample. V gene TRBV4-1 combines with J gene TRBJ2-7, with 9 bases fitting TRBD1. Germline loops: CDR1 MGHRA, CDR2 YSYEKL. V shed 4 bases and J 5 bases; nucleotides not matched to a gene: 12. This CDR3 has 16 residues. The CDR3, as DNA: TGCGCCAGCAGCCCAGCCGGGACGACAGGGGGGCACGAGCAGTACTTC. Amino acids: CASSPAGTTGGHEQYF.

This clone was picked up a small number of times. Other DNA sequences within the sample encode an identical CDR3. The chain uses TRBV6-2 or TRBV6-3 and TRBJ1-1, with no clear D. CDR1 MNHEY and CDR2 SVGEGT come from the germline V gene. Trimming cost V 5 bases and J 1 base, with 11 bases left between them. The CDR3 is 14 amino acids. CDR3 amino acids: CASSLPDKNTEAFF. CDR3 nucleotide sequence: TGTGCCAGCAGTCTTCCCGACAAGAACACTGAAGCTTTCTTT.

A single count supports this clone. The chain is built from TRBV2 and TRBJ2-3, with a tentative D call TRBD1 (6 bases). The CDR3 is made up of 13 amino acids. Deletions cut 7 bases from V and 2 bases from J, with 10 bases between. Germline V CDR1 and CDR2: SNHLY, FYNNEI. The CDR3 DNA reads as TGTGCCAGCAACCGGGACACCACAGATACGCAGTATTTT. It yields the protein CASNRDTTDTQYF.

This clone appeared a single time. This chain uses TRBV19 with TRBJ1-1, with 7 bases that match TRBD1. The J segment lost 8 bases and the V segment lost 5 bases, leaving 11 bases of the junction unmatched. CDR3 length equals 14 residues. The germline CDR1 and CDR2 sequences are LNHDA and SQIVND (reference sequence). In DNA, the CDR3 is TGTGCCAGTAGTTCGTCCCGGGACAGTTCCGAAGCTTTCTTT. It is translated as CASSSSRDSSEAFF.

This chain connects TRBV29-1 to TRBJ2-5; 7 bases match TRBD1. The CDR3 sequence is 12 residues long. Trimming removed 4 bases from V and 5 bases from J; junction bases left unmatched: 4. Per the germline V gene, CDR1 is SQVTM and CDR2 is ANQGSEA. CDR3 in amino acids: CSVAPDRETQYF. The CDR3 DNA is TGCAGCGTTGCCCCGGACAGGGAGACCCAGTACTTC.

The chain uses TRBV6-5 and TRBJ2-5, with 7 nucleotides matching TRBD2. CDR3 size: 14 residues. Germline trimming cut 2 bases from V and 4 bases from J; bases unmatched to any gene: 4. Germline CDR1 reads MNHEY; CDR2 reads SVGAGI. The CDR3 sequence is CASSYGGEPETQYF. The DNA of the CDR3 is TGTGCCAGCAGTTACGGGGGGGAACCAGAGACCCAGTACTTC.

V is TRBV4-1 and J is TRBJ1-1, with 7 bases that match TRBD1. J lost 6 bases, V lost 5 bases, and 9 bases had no gene match. Per germline, CDR1 MGHRA and CDR2 YSYEKL. The CDR3 is made up of 14 amino acids. The CDR3 is CASSAPDRVPEAFF. The CDR3 DNA reads as TGCGCCAGCAGCGCCCCCGACAGGGTACCTGAAGCTTTCTTT.

This sequence joins TRBV18 and TRBJ1-4; D remains ambiguous. The ends were cut back, 3 bases at V and 8 bases at J, with 16 bases in the middle. The germline CDR1 and CDR2 sequences are KGHSH and LQKENI. This CDR3 region has 15 residues. The CDR3 protein is CASSPLTFEKEKLFF. The CDR3 DNA sequence: TGTGCCAGCTCACCCTTGACATTTGAAAAGGAAAAACTGTTTTTT.

This chain links TRBV9 with TRBJ2-2; D is possibly TRBD2 (5 bases). The V and J ends lost 0 bases and 7 bases respectively, with 13 bases between them. Germline CDR1 SGDLS, CDR2 YYNGEE. CDR3 length: 15 residues. The CDR3: CASSVGLAFDGELFF. In nucleotides, the CDR3 is TGTGCCAGCAGCGTAGGGCTAGCTTTCGACGGGGAGCTGTTTTTT.

The gene calls are TRBV6-5 and TRBJ1-4; D gene ambiguous. V was trimmed by 2 bases and J by 0 bases, leaving 4 bases between them. Germline V gives CDR1 MNHEY, CDR2 SVGAGI. CDR3 length: 14 amino acids. CDR3 protein: CASSYRATNEKLFF. The CDR3 coding sequence is TGTGCCAGCAGTTACCGGGCAACTAATGAAAAACTGTTTTTT.

The chain uses TRBV3-1 (or the pseudogene TRBV3-2) and TRBJ1-1; D gene ambiguous. Germline CDR1 and CDR2: LGHDT and YNNKEL (reference sequence). V shed 0 bases and J shed 1 base, with 6 bases lying between them. The CDR3 consists of 14 residues. The CDR3 protein is CASSQDRGNTEAFF. As DNA, the CDR3 is TGTGCCAGCAGCCAAGATCGGGGGAACACTGAAGCTTTCTTT.

The chain carries TRBV6-5 and TRBJ2-1; TRBD2 might be the D (7 bases). Per germline, CDR1 MNHEY and CDR2 SVGAGI. The CDR3 sequence is 15 residues long. Trimming took off 0 bases at V and 7 bases at J, with 13 bases between the two ends. In nucleotides, the CDR3 is TGTGCCAGCAGTTACTCCGGGGGGCCGGGGAATGAGCAGTTCTTC. Amino acids: CASSYSGGPGNEQFF.

This chain joins TRBV6-5 and TRBJ1-5; tentative D call: TRBD1 (6 bases). The CDR3 length is 13 residues. The ends were cut back, 5 bases at V and 6 bases at J, with 11 bases in the middle. Germline V gene data show CDR1 as MNHEY and CDR2 as SVGAGI. The chain's CDR3 is CASSRQVIQPQHF. In DNA form, the CDR3 reads TGTGCCAGCAGTAGACAGGTTATTCAGCCCCAGCATTTT.

This clone has a single count. This chain uses TRBV28 with TRBJ2-7; weak D call: TRBD1 (7 bases). The germline gives CDR1 MDHEN, CDR2 SYDVKM. Trimming took 3 bases from V and 4 from J, leaving 13 bases between them. The CDR3 has 14 amino acids. The CDR3 is CASSFGGTVYEQYF. The CDR3, as DNA: TGTGCCAGCAGTTTCGGCGGGACAGTGTACGAGCAGTACTTC. Full variable domain (remainder filled in from reference TRBV28 and TRBJ2-7): DVKVTQSSRYLVKRTGEKVFLECVQDMDHENMFWYRQDPGLGLRLIYFSYDVKMKEKGDIPEGYSVSREKKERFSLILESASTNQTSMYLCASSFGGTVYEQYFGPGTRLTVT.

The chain has TRBV4-3 and TRBJ2-1; 11 bases line up with TRBD2. V was clipped by 2 bases and J by 6 bases; unmatched bases: 3. This CDR3 is 15 amino acids long. Germline V CDR1 and CDR2: LGHNA, YSLEER. As DNA, the CDR3 is TGCGCCAGCAGCCAATACGGGACTAGCGGCAATGAGCAGTTCTTC. Translating it yields CASSQYGTSGNEQFF.

The chain couples TRBV2 to TRBJ2-7; 7 bases align to TRBD1. The length of the CDR3 is 14 residues. The germline V gene encodes CDR1 SNHLY and CDR2 FYNNEI. After removal of 7 bases from V and 1 base from J, the junction contained 7 bases not matched to a gene. CDR3 residues: CASKGPGGSYEQYF. CDR3 DNA sequence: TGTGCCAGCAAAGGCCCAGGGGGTTCCTACGAGCAGTACTTC.

The J gene is TRBJ2-2, the V gene TRBV10-2, with D perhaps matching TRBD2 (6 bases). Trimming shortened V by 6 bases and J by 5 bases, and 13 bases separated the two germline ends. This CDR3 has 14 residues. Germline CDR1 WSHSY, CDR2 SAAADI. CDR3 in DNA: TGCGCCAGCAGCCCGGGGGAGTTAACCGGGGAGCTGTTTTTT. Translation gives CASSPGELTGELFF.

The V gene is TRBV5-4, the J gene TRBJ2-1, with D possibly being TRBD1 (5 bases). The V gene lost 1 base and the J gene lost 4 bases, with 12 bases spanning the gap. This CDR3 is 15 amino acids long. From germline, CDR1 is SGHNT and CDR2 YYREEE (reference sequence). CDR3 residues: CASSLSQGGYNEQFF. Here the CDR3 DNA reads TGTGCCAGCAGCTTGAGCCAGGGTGGTTACAATGAGCAGTTCTTC.

J is TRBJ1-2 and V is TRBV19, with 7 bases lining up with TRBD1. The CDR3 sequence is 12 residues long. Germline assignment: CDR1 LNHDA and CDR2 SQIVND (reference sequence). V shed 5 bases, J shed 7 bases, and the junction held 4 bases outside the gene matches. The CDR3 spells CASSFQGGGYTF. The CDR3 coding sequence is TGTGCCAGTAGTTTCCAGGGGGGTGGCTACACCTTC.

This rearrangement joins TRBV6-4 to TRBJ1-2; D not resolved. Trimming took 6 bases from V and 6 from J, leaving 20 bases between them. In germline, CDR1 is MRHNA, CDR2 SNTAGT. The CDR3 totals 15 residues. In nucleotides, the CDR3 is TGTGCCAGCAGCAGGTCAGAAGGTGCTGAAAATGGCTACACCTTC. Its protein is CASSRSEGAENGYTF.

V usage is TRBV27 and J usage is TRBJ1-4; maybe TRBD1 (5 bases). The V and J ends lost 4 bases and 5 bases respectively, with 14 bases between them. Looked up from germline, CDR1 is MNHEY and CDR2 is SMNVEV (reference sequence). The CDR3 totals 15 residues. The CDR3 nucleotides are TGTGCCAGCAGTTCGTGGGGCAGGCAGAATGAAAAACTGTTTTTT. This encodes CASSSWGRQNEKLFF.